A single sample gave rise to the 29 T cell receptor beta chains below, sequenced in a study of blood T cell repertoires in COVID-19 (dated by TCRdb to 2020 to 2021). The library was produced with the immunoSEQ multiplex PCR assay. Drawn from immuneACCESS, this table holds only the in-frame rearrangements with V and J called that TCRdb kept. Clones are partly lost; checked studies trace under half to an unresolved V gene and leave the rest unexplained. Counted in this sample were almost 15,000 clones; about 89% of them appeared once. Together, the top ten hold over 2% of the sample. Sequenced sample: peripheral blood. The receptors stem from a woman in her seventies in a cohort sampled during active or convalescent COVID-19.

This sequence joins TRBV5-1 and TRBJ1-4; D gene uncertain. The ends were cut back, 0 bases at V and 4 bases at J, with 13 bases in the middle. CDR3 size: 16 residues. The V gene's germline CDR1 is SGHRS and CDR2 YFSETQ. The CDR3 loop reads CASSLAAMPGNEKLFF. CDR3 DNA: TGCGCCAGCAGCTTGGCCGCGATGCCGGGTAATGAAAAACTGTTTTTT. The full variable domain, in which reference TRBV5-1 and TRBJ1-4 provide the parts outside the CDR3, is KAGVTQTPRYLIKTRGQQVTLSCSPISGHRSVSWYQQTPGQGLQFLFEYFSETQRNKGNFPGRFSGRQFSNSRSEMNVSTLELGDSALYLCASSLAAMPGNEKLFFGSGTQLSVL.

The chain joins TRBV7-2 to TRBJ2-7, with TRBD1 matching over 7 bases. Germline V CDR1 and CDR2: SGHTA, FQGNSA. There are 15 residues in the CDR3. Trimming removed 5 bases from V and 6 bases from J; junction bases left unmatched: 13. The CDR3 protein is CASSNLRQGPGEQYF. The DNA for the CDR3 is TGTGCCAGCAGCAACCTACGACAGGGACCGGGCGAGCAGTACTTC.

This clone appeared once. The chain links TRBV30 to TRBJ1-2; unclear D gene. There are 14 residues in the CDR3. Trimming removed 2 bases from V and 1 base from J, with 11 bases in between. The V gene's germline CDR1 is GTSNPN and CDR2 SVGIG (reference sequence). As DNA, the CDR3 is TGTGCCTGGAGTTTGAGTCCTCTTAACTATGGCTACACCTTC. Protein product: CAWSLSPLNYGYTF.

V is TRBV5-6 and J is TRBJ1-2; D unresolved. V was cut by 0 bases and J by 4 bases, with 13 bases left in between. This CDR3 region has 15 residues. Germline CDR1 reads SGHDT; CDR2 reads YYEEEE. CDR3 residues: CASSLDASSFYGYTF. CDR3 coding DNA: TGTGCCAGCAGCTTGGATGCGTCCTCATTCTATGGCTACACCTTC.

The chain combines TRBV5-6 with TRBJ1-2; 8 nucleotides agree with TRBD1. This CDR3 is 16 amino acids long. V gave up 4 bases and J gave up 5 bases; unmatched junction bases: 13. Germline assignment: CDR1 SGHDT and CDR2 YYEEEE. CDR3 in DNA: TGTGCCAGCAGCAGCGGAACCCTGACAGGGGAATATGGCTACACCTTC. It translates to CASSSGTLTGEYGYTF. Combining the CDR3 with reference TRBV5-6 and TRBJ1-2 gives the whole variable domain DAGVTQSPTHLIKTRGQQVTLRCSPKSGHDTVSWYQQALGQGPQFIFQYYEEEERQRGNFPDRFSGHQFPNYSSELNVNALLLGDSALYLCASSSGTLTGEYGYTFGSGTRLTVV.

DNA of the CDR3: TGCGCCAGCAGCTTTAGCCCTGGCACAGATACGCAGTATTTT. It translates to CASSFSPGTDTQYF. The V gene is TRBV5-1, the J gene TRBJ2-3; the D is unclear. Trimming stripped 2 bases from V and 1 base from J, with 8 bases between. The CDR3 runs to 14 residues. Germline values: CDR1 SGHRS, CDR2 YFSETQ.

V usage is TRBV11-2 and J usage is TRBJ2-3; 7 nucleotides agree with TRBD1. V lost 4 bases and J lost 4; bases outside the gene matches: 8. Germline V gene sequence: CDR1 SGHAT, CDR2 FQNNGV. The CDR3 is made up of 15 amino acids. The CDR3 protein is CASSYRQGASDTQYF. CDR3 coding DNA: TGTGCCAGCAGCTACAGACAGGGAGCGTCAGATACGCAGTATTTT.

The rearrangement uses TRBV5-6 and TRBJ2-5; possible D gene TRBD1, 6 bases. Between the trimmed V and J ends, which lost 2 bases and 5 bases, there was a span of 22 bases. From germline, CDR1 is SGHDT and CDR2 YYEEEE. The CDR3 contains 17 residues. The CDR3 bases are TGTGCCAGCAGCTTTGGCCCCCAAACAAGGGGGTCGGAGACCCAGTACTTC. This translates into CASSFGPQTRGSETQYF.

The chain carries TRBV9 and TRBJ1-1, with unresolved D. Germline lookup yields CDR1 SGDLS and CDR2 YYNGEE. The CDR3 is 13 amino acids. Trimming took 4 bases from V and 4 from J, leaving 11 bases between them. The DNA of the CDR3 is TGTGCCAGCAGCCCGCCCGGGGTCACTGAAGCTTTCTTT. Translated: CASSPPGVTEAFF.

This chain links TRBV9 with TRBJ1-3, with D possibly being TRBD1 (6 bases). CDR3 length: 14 amino acids. The ends were cut back, 3 bases at V and 4 bases at J, with 11 bases in the middle. Germline CDR1 is SGDLS and CDR2 is YYNGEE. CDR3 nucleotides: TGTGCCAGCAGCGCAACAGGGTCGGGAAACACCATATATTTT. It encodes CASSATGSGNTIYF.

The rearrangement uses TRBV5-1 and TRBJ1-3, with a tentative D call TRBD1 (5 bases). Trimming took off 4 bases at V and 5 bases at J, with 16 bases between the two ends. Germline values: CDR1 SGHRS, CDR2 YFSETQ. The CDR3 contains 15 residues. The CDR3 nucleotides read TGCGCCAGCAGCGCAGACTCGGGGGGGAGAAACACCATATATTTT. It translates to CASSADSGGRNTIYF.

The V and J genes are TRBV6-5 and TRBJ1-1; TRBD1 is a possible D gene (5 bases). The germline CDR1 and CDR2 sequences are MNHEY and SVGAGI. Between the trimmed V and J ends, which lost 2 bases and 4 bases, there was a span of 14 bases. This CDR3 is built from 15 residues. The CDR3 sequence: CASSYLPGEGTEAFF. As DNA, the CDR3 is TGTGCCAGCAGTTACCTTCCGGGGGAAGGCACTGAAGCTTTCTTT.

The chain joins TRBV4-1 to TRBJ1-2; 12 positions match TRBD1. This CDR3 has 16 residues. J gave up 5 bases and V 0 bases, and 4 bases lay outside the gene matches. Germline V gene sequence: CDR1 MGHRA, CDR2 YSYEKL. The CDR3 spells CASSQDGTGGRYGYTF. DNA for the CDR3: TGCGCCAGCAGCCAAGACGGGACAGGGGGCAGGTATGGCTACACCTTC.

This chain connects TRBV7-2 to TRBJ2-2; the match to TRBD2 covers 7 bases. Germline V gene data show CDR1 as SGHTA and CDR2 as FQGNSA. V was clipped by 7 bases and J by 1 base; unmatched bases: 6. This CDR3 spans 15 amino acids. In DNA form, the CDR3 reads TGTGCCAGCAACTGGGGGAGGGTGAACACCGGGGAGCTGTTTTTT. The encoded protein is CASNWGRVNTGELFF.

The rearrangement uses TRBV5-1 and TRBJ1-2; 8 nucleotides agree with TRBD1. The trim removed 4 bases at V and 8 bases at J, leaving 1 base unmatched. Germline-derived CDR1 and CDR2 are SGHRS and YFSETQ. The CDR3 spans 11 residues. The CDR3 protein is CASSGQGGYTF. The DNA of the CDR3 is TGCGCCAGCAGCGGACAGGGCGGCTACACCTTC.

The genes are TRBV28 and TRBJ2-7; TRBD2 agrees at 15 bases. CDR1 MDHEN and CDR2 SYDVKM come from the germline V gene. CDR3 length: 15 residues. The ends lost 5 bases at V and 6 bases at J; junction bases unmatched: 5. In nucleotides, the CDR3 is TGTGCCAGCAGTCCCCGGACTAGCGGGGGGGGCGAGCAGTACTTC. It translates to CASSPRTSGGGEQYF.

The V and J genes are TRBV28 and TRBJ1-1; the D is unclear. CDR3 length equals 14 residues. Germline V CDR1 and CDR2: MDHEN, SYDVKM. The V end lost 7 bases, the J end lost 5 bases, and 17 bases lay between the germline ends. The CDR3 sequence is CASTPESLTTEAFF. The DNA of the CDR3 is TGTGCCAGCACCCCGGAGTCGCTAACAACTGAAGCTTTCTTT.

This clone was recorded only once. DNA for the CDR3: TGTGCCAGCAGCTTGGCGGGACAAAACTATGGCTACACCTTC. Protein product: CASSLAGQNYGYTF. The V and J genes are TRBV5-4 and TRBJ1-2; possibly TRBD1 for D (6 bases). V dropped 0 bases and J dropped 2 bases, with 8 bases sitting between them. The CDR3 contains 14 residues. Germline V gene sequence: CDR1 SGHNT, CDR2 YYREEE (reference sequence).

This chain joins TRBV19 and TRBJ2-7; D unresolved. The CDR3 has 18 residues. Germline-derived CDR1 and CDR2 are LNHDA and SQIVND (reference sequence). Trimming removed 1 base from V and 5 bases from J, with 24 bases in between. Written as DNA, the CDR3 is TGTGCCAGTAGTATAGGCCCTCCCTTGTCCCTAAGCCCCGACGAGCAGTACTTC. Its translation is CASSIGPPLSLSPDEQYF.

The chain joins TRBV7-9 to TRBJ2-2, with a tentative D call TRBD1 (5 bases). The CDR3 contains 13 residues. V was pared by 6 bases and J by 1 base, with 6 bases between. The germline V gene encodes CDR1 SEHNR and CDR2 FQNEAQ (reference sequence). The chain's CDR3 is CASRQENTGELFF. The CDR3 bases are TGTGCCAGCAGACAGGAGAACACCGGGGAGCTGTTTTTT.

This clone was counted between two and nine times. The chain uses TRBV24-1 and TRBJ1-5; D not certain. V shed 3 bases and J shed 1 base, with 3 bases lying between them. Germline CDR1 KGHDR, CDR2 SFDVKD. The length of the CDR3 is 13 residues. CDR3 loop: CATSDRSNQPQHF. The CDR3 bases are TGTGCCACCAGTGATCGGAGCAATCAGCCCCAGCATTTT.

The chain recombines TRBV29-1 with TRBJ2-7; TRBD1 matches at 7 bases. The trim removed 6 bases at V and 1 base at J, leaving 3 bases unmatched. This CDR3 spans 12 amino acids. The V gene's germline CDR1 is SQVTM and CDR2 ANQGSEA. CDR3 amino acids: CSVQGDSYEQYF. The CDR3 DNA reads TGCAGCGTGCAGGGGGATTCCTACGAGCAGTACTTC.

The chain combines TRBV4-1 with TRBJ1-6; D not certain. V lost 1 base, J lost 4 bases, and 8 bases lay in between. The CDR3 sequence is 15 residues long. Germline-derived CDR1 and CDR2 are MGHRA and YSYEKL. The CDR3 bases are TGCGCCAGCAGCCAAGCACAGACATATAATTCACCCCTCCACTTT. Translating gives CASSQAQTYNSPLHF.

This chain uses TRBV4-3 with TRBJ2-5, with TRBD2 matching over 7 bases. Unmatched junction bases numbered 0, after V lost 1 base and J lost 1 base. From germline, CDR1 is LGHNA and CDR2 YSLEER. The CDR3 spans 14 residues. The CDR3 bases are TGCGCCAGCAGCCAAGGGACTAGCCAAGAGACCCAGTACTTC. Protein: CASSQGTSQETQYF.

This sequence joins TRBV6-1 and TRBJ1-5; D unresolved. V was shortened by 2 bases and J by 0 bases, with 5 bases between the two germline ends. Germline assignment: CDR1 MNHNS and CDR2 SASEGT. CDR3 size: 14 residues. The CDR3 here is CASSEQYSNQPQHF. In nucleotides, the CDR3 is TGTGCCAGCAGTGAACAGTATAGCAATCAGCCCCAGCATTTT.

This chain connects TRBV30 to TRBJ2-1, with 8 bases identical to TRBD2. CDR1 is GTSNPN, CDR2 SVGIG, per germline (reference sequence). The CDR3 covers 13 residues. The trim removed 4 bases at V and 6 bases at J, leaving 5 bases unmatched. DNA of the CDR3: TGTGCCTGGAAGCGAGCGGGGGCCAATGAGCAGTTCTTC. Translated, it gives CAWKRAGANEQFF.

The genes are TRBV28 and TRBJ2-3; 9 bases are a match to TRBD2. J lost 3 bases, V lost 6 bases, and 4 bases had no gene match. In germline, CDR1 is MDHEN, CDR2 SYDVKM. CDR3 size: 14 residues. CDR3 DNA: TGTGCCAGCAGGCGGGGGGGCGCGACAGATACGCAGTATTTT. This gives the protein CASRRGGATDTQYF.

The rearrangement uses TRBV7-9 and TRBJ1-1; TRBD1 agrees at 12 bases. CDR1 SEHNR and CDR2 FQNEAQ come from the germline V gene (reference sequence). The CDR3 extends over 17 amino acids. Losses at the gene ends were 4 bases for V and 5 bases for J; bases not matched to a gene: 11. The CDR3 DNA is TGTGCCAGCAGCTCCACCGGGACAGGGGGCGGGAAGACTGAAGCTTTCTTT. This gives the protein CASSSTGTGGGKTEAFF.

This chain connects TRBV19 to TRBJ1-6; D is unresolved. Trimming took off 0 bases at V and 12 bases at J, with 9 bases between the two ends. The germline gives CDR1 LNHDA, CDR2 SQIVND (reference sequence). CDR3 size: 13 residues. In DNA form, the CDR3 reads TGTGCCAGTAGTATAGATCGGTCCCAACCCCTCCACTTT. Protein: CASSIDRSQPLHF.